This T cell receptor beta chain was sequenced for a study of blood T cell repertoires in COVID-19. Trimming shortened V by 0 bases and J by 9 bases, and 11 bases separated the two germline ends. The CDR3 contains 14 residues. Germline V gene sequence: CDR1 PRHDT, CDR2 FYEKMQ (reference sequence). TCRdb keeps only in-frame clones here, not all; method: immunoSEQ multiplex PCR. The sample records around 260,000 clones, roughly 90% being singletons. The chain combines TRBV13 with TRBJ2-2; tentatively, D is TRBD1 (5 bases). Sequencing input: peripheral blood. The TCR comes from a man aged 25-45 years with acute or convalescent COVID-19. CDR3 protein: CASSLGPTVRELFF. In DNA form, the CDR3 reads TGTGCCAGCAGCTTAGGTCCGACAGTTCGGGAGCTGTTTTTT.